The sequence of this TCR beta chain was determined in a study of T-cell memory formation after mild COVID-19. Across the study: Among the donors, TCR clusters were largely specific to each donor. Points from the study as a whole: CD4/CD8 balance held among clones contracting day 15 to 85, and later expanders leaned CD4+. For contracting clones, CD4+ ones sat mainly in CM and EM, CD8+ in EMRA.

TCR alpha and TCR beta cDNA libraries carrying sample barcodes and UMIs were produced by 5'RACE using constant-segment primers. TCRdb ran MiXCR on the 5' RACE reads and lists one entry per CDR3 protein. This sample yields tens of thousands of distinct CDR3 sequences, of which 6% to 7% are seen a single time; 0.65% to 0.85% belongs to the top ten. In its sample, this clonotype was seen many times. Its antigen remains unidentified. After removal of 1 base from V and 2 bases from J, the junction contained 10 bases not matched to a gene. Germline lookup yields CDR1 DFQATT and CDR2 SNEGSKA (reference sequence). The CDR3 is 17 amino acids.

The specimen sequenced was PBMCs or a T cell subset sorted from them (not recorded which). This TCR was sampled from an adult who had mild COVID-19 (a few samples of this study predate the infection). Cell type and time point are not known. The chain employs TRBV20-1 and TRBJ2-3; 9 nucleotides agree with TRBD1. Written as DNA, the CDR3 is TGCAGTGCTAGAGCCCCTCCGGGACAGGGATACACAGATACGCAGTATTTT. It yields the protein CSARAPPGQGYTDTQYF.